The T cell receptor beta chain under discussion was sequenced for a study of siplizumab effects on memory and regulatory T cells. There are 16 residues in the CDR3. Germline CDR1 is SGHRS and CDR2 is YFSETQ. The V end was cut by 4 bases, the J end by 0 bases, with 15 bases between. Clones were sequenced by immunoSEQ multiplex PCR, and TCRdb holds only the in-frame ones, with some missing. The sample holds 100,000 or so clones, more than 85% seen once. The source material was CD4+ T cells sorted from blood. The V and J genes are TRBV5-1 and TRBJ2-3; tentatively, D is TRBD2 (6 bases). This receptor was obtained from a human donor in good health. Some clones in this sample may be carry-over from other donors' samples. The DNA for the CDR3 is TGCGCCAGCAGCCCCTGGGGGGAGCGTAGCACAGATACGCAGTATTTT. Amino acids: CASSPWGERSTDTQYF.